These T cell receptor beta chains were read from a single sample in a study of T cells in localized non-small cell lung cancer. Repertoires were generated with immunoSEQ multiplex PCR, while TCRdb's copy carries only in-frame clones and drops some. The repertoire holds some 130,000 clones, 89% seen once, with around 1.7% in the top ten. The sequencing here drew on peripheral blood, taken before any cancer treatment. These receptors all stem from a female donor older than 55 with stage I lung adenocarcinoma. Each CDR3 is given with its conserved first and last residue. A D gene is named only where the DNA matches it firmly. Clone size, where shown, is once, few, many, or a class for clones that have expanded.

TRBD1	TRBJ2-1	once	TRBV2	TGTGCCACCCTCGAGGGACAGGGAAGGAATGAGCAGTTCTTC	CATLEGQGRNEQFF
-	TRBJ2-7	-	TRBV6-5	TGTGCCAGCAGTCGGGACCCTGGTCAGCAGTACTTC	CASSRDPGQQYF
-	TRBJ1-1	once	TRBV11-3	TGTGCCAGCAGCTTCATCCGGGATGGTGAAGCTTTCTTT	CASSFIRDGEAFF
TRBD1	TRBJ1-1	-	TRBV7-9	TGTGCCAGCAGCTCCCGGGACAGCTTGAACACTGAAGCTTTCTTT	CASSSRDSLNTEAFF
-	TRBJ1-5	-	TRBV5-3	TGTGCCAGAAGCCCCTCCCCGTATTTCCAGCCCCAGCATTTT	CARSPSPYFQPQHF
TRBD1	TRBJ2-7	few	TRBV13	TGTGCCAGCAGCTTAGGTCAGGGGGCGGACGAGCAGTACTTC	CASSLGQGADEQYF
TRBD1	TRBJ1-1	once	TRBV5-4	TGTGCCAGCAGGGAGACAGGGGGCACTGAAGCTTTCTTT	CASRETGGTEAFF
TRBD2	TRBJ2-4	-	TRBV6-5	TGTGCCAGCAGTTATAGCGCTAGCGGGGGGGGGAACATTCAGTACTTC	CASSYSASGGGNIQYF
TRBD2	TRBJ2-2	-	TRBV5-1	TGCGCCAGCGGACTAGCGGGAGTGGATACCGGGGAGCTGTTTTTT	CASGLAGVDTGELFF
-	TRBJ1-1	-	TRBV6-1	TGTGCCAGCAGTGCCCAGGTTGACACTGAAGCTTTCTTT	CASSAQVDTEAFF